This TCR beta chain came from a study of OX40 agonist ivuxolimab in advanced cancers. Looking at the study overall: Cohort: 82.7% men, mean age approximately 66, aged about 23 to 79.

Profiled with immunoSEQ multiplex PCR; TCRdb holds only in-frame clones, not every one. This table holds some 77,000 clones, over 85% found once. The CDR3 totals 14 residues. CDR1 SGHNT and CDR2 YENEEA come from the germline V gene. The V gene lost 4 bases and the J gene lost 0 bases, with 10 bases spanning the gap. The sample consisted of CD4+ or CD8+ T cells sorted from blood, taken in a trial of the OX40 agonist ivuxolimab. V gene TRBV11-3 combines with J gene TRBJ2-7; possible D gene TRBD1, 5 bases. The TCR was taken from an adult with an advanced solid tumor such as melanoma, head and neck, liver or kidney cancer. CDR3 sequence reads: CASSSRGSSYEQYF. DNA of the CDR3: TGTGCCAGCAGCTCAAGGGGAAGCTCCTACGAGCAGTACTTC.